A single T cell receptor beta chain is shown here with its context. This sample was included in a study of CD8 T cells in Susac syndrome. Reverse transcription of about 0.5 to 1 ug RNA was performed with random hexamers. TCRdb called the immunoSEQ multiplex PCR reads again in MiXCR, with one record for every CDR3 protein. The sample consists of approximately 100,000 distinct CDR3 sequences, approximately 94% of them appearing once. This clonotype originated in a human donor with Susac syndrome. The sequenced material came from CD8+ T cells from PBMCs.

The CDR3 protein is CASTRDNSPLHF. CDR3 sequence (DNA): TGTGCCAGCACTAGGGACAATTCACCCCTCCACTTT. This chain uses TRBV5-4 with TRBJ1-6, with D possibly being TRBD1 (5 bases). The CDR3 runs 12 residues. Trimming shortened V by 6 bases and J by 7 bases, and 8 bases separated the two germline ends. Germline lookup yields CDR1 SGHNT and CDR2 YYREEE (reference sequence).